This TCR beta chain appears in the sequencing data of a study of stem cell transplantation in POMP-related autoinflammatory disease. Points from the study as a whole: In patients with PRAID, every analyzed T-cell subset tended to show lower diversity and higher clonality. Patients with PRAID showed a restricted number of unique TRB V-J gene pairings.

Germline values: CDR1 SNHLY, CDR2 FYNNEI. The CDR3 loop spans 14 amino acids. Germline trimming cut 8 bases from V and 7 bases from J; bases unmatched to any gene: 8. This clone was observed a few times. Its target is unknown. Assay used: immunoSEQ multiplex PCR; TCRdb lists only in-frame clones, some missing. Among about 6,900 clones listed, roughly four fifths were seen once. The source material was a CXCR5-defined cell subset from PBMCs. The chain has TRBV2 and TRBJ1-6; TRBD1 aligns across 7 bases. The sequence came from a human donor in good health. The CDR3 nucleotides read TGTGCCAGCGGGTCCGGGACAGAGAATTCACCCCTCCACTTT. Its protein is CASGSGTENSPLHF. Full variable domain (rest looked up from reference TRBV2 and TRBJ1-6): EPEVTQTPSHQVTQMGQEVILRCVPISNHLYFYWYRQILGQKVEFLVSFYNNEISEKSEIFDDQFSVERPDGSNFTLKIRSTKLEDSAMYFCASGSGTENSPLHFGNGTRLTVT.